The 30 T cell receptor beta chains below come from one sample, sequenced in a study of T cell responses to AZD1222 COVID-19 vaccine (dated by TCRdb to the early 2020s). According to the study, the label for this sample's time point signals: baseline before first vaccination. The protocol used for the library was the immunoSEQ multiplex PCR assay. Sourced from immuneACCESS, this table was stored by TCRdb with only in-frame sequences that have V and J called. A share of the clones is absent; for the studies checked, an unresolved V gene accounts for under half, and the remainder has no known explanation. The sample includes tens of thousands of clones, with around 90% observed a single time. Approximately 2.1% of the sample lies in the top ten. The sample consisted of peripheral blood, taken on day 0 of AZD1222 vaccination. These receptor sequences come from an adult in good health.

V is TRBV7-9 and J is TRBJ2-1; D not resolved. V was trimmed by 5 bases and J by 10 bases, leaving 12 bases between them. This CDR3 is built from 12 residues. The germline CDR1 and CDR2 sequences are SEHNR and FQNEAQ (reference sequence). DNA for the CDR3: TGTGCCAGCAGCATTGACGTGGGCGAGCAGTTCTTC. Translating it yields CASSIDVGEQFF.

This clone was seen a single time. The chain has TRBV18 and TRBJ1-1; D unresolved. This CDR3 is built from 15 residues. V was trimmed by 4 bases and J by 0 bases, leaving 12 bases between them. Germline V lookup: CDR1 KGHSH, CDR2 LQKENI. This CDR3 is CASSLVGAMNTEAFF. The CDR3 region has the DNA TGTGCCAGCTCACTTGTCGGAGCCATGAACACTGAAGCTTTCTTT.

The chain couples TRBV10-3 to TRBJ1-1; unclear D gene. Looked up from germline, CDR1 is ENHRY and CDR2 is SYGVKD. Trimming cost V 6 bases and J 7 bases, with 9 bases left between them. The CDR3 length is 11 residues. Here the CDR3 DNA reads TGTGCCATCAGAACGGCCCATGAAGCTTTCTTT. Its translation is CAIRTAHEAFF.

This clone has only one observation. This chain links TRBV18 with TRBJ1-2, with 10 bases aligning to TRBD1. The ends lost 6 bases at V and 7 bases at J; junction bases unmatched: 5. The CDR3 is 13 residues long. Germline CDR1 and CDR2: KGHSH and LQKENI. The CDR3 here is CASSRDRGAGYTF. The CDR3 region has the DNA TGTGCCAGCTCTAGGGACAGGGGAGCTGGCTACACCTTC.

A single count supports this clone. The chain carries TRBV5-1 and TRBJ1-5, with D hard to call. The length of the CDR3 is 13 residues. CDR1 is SGHRS, CDR2 YFSETQ, per germline. The V and J ends lost 4 bases and 7 bases respectively, with 12 bases between them. CDR3 in amino acids: CASSVALGQPQHF. In DNA form, the CDR3 reads TGCGCCAGCAGCGTAGCCCTTGGACAGCCCCAGCATTTT.

This rearrangement joins TRBV18 to TRBJ2-2; TRBD1 is a possible D gene (6 bases). This CDR3 region has 16 residues. Germline CDR1 KGHSH, CDR2 LQKENI. V shed 4 bases and J shed 3 bases, with 15 bases lying between them. The CDR3 DNA sequence: TGTGCCAGCTCACTGGGGGCAGGGACGGACACCGGGGAGCTGTTTTTT. The encoded protein is CASSLGAGTDTGELFF.

The V and J genes are TRBV24-1 and TRBJ2-1, with TRBD1 identical over 9 bases. V lost 9 bases, J lost 4 bases, and 3 bases stayed unmatched. Germline V gene sequence: CDR1 KGHDR, CDR2 SFDVKD. The CDR3 contains 13 residues. This CDR3 is CATGGTGYNEQFF. CDR3 in DNA: TGTGCCACCGGTGGGACAGGGTACAATGAGCAGTTCTTC.

The chain carries TRBV7-8 and TRBJ1-2; D gene ambiguous. The CDR3 extends over 13 amino acids. Germline loops: CDR1 SGHVS, CDR2 FQNEAQ. Trimming stripped 5 bases from V and 5 bases from J, with 12 bases between. The CDR3 spells CASSPSRQYGYTF. The CDR3 DNA is TGTGCCAGCAGCCCCTCCAGGCAGTATGGCTACACCTTC.

The genes are TRBV7-9 and TRBJ1-3, with TRBD1 identical over 10 bases. The CDR3 runs 17 residues. The V segment lost 3 bases and the J segment 0 bases; nucleotides outside the gene matches: 5. CDR1 is SEHNR, CDR2 FQNEAQ, per germline (reference sequence). CDR3 coding DNA: TGTGCCAGCAGCTTCGGGACAGGGGTTTTCTCTGGAAACACCATATATTTT. Encoded protein: CASSFGTGVFSGNTIYF. Together with reference TRBV7-9 and TRBJ1-3, the CDR3 gives the full variable domain: DTGVSQNPRHKITKRGQNVTFRCDPISEHNRLYWYRQTLGQGPEFLTYFQNEAQLEKSRLLSDRFSAERPKGSFSTLEIQRTEQGDSAMYLCASSFGTGVFSGNTIYFGEGSWLTVV.

The chain uses TRBV3-1 (or the pseudogene TRBV3-2) and TRBJ2-3; D is uncertain. CDR1 is LGHDT and CDR2 is YNNKEL in the germline V gene (reference sequence). The CDR3 loop spans 14 amino acids. V was shortened by 2 bases and J by 0 bases, with 6 bases between the two germline ends. The CDR3 coding sequence is TGTGCCAGCAGCCAAAGGTCTAGCACAGATACGCAGTATTTT. Its protein product is CASSQRSSTDTQYF.

The chain links TRBV19 to TRBJ2-3, with 10 bases aligning to TRBD2. Germline V gives CDR1 LNHDA, CDR2 SQIVND (reference sequence). Trimming cost V 5 bases and J 2 bases; bases outside gene matches: 7. The CDR3 consists of 16 residues. CDR3 residues: CASSRPAGGSTDTQYF. The CDR3 nucleotides are TGTGCCAGTAGTCGGCCAGCGGGGGGGTCCACAGATACGCAGTATTTT.

This rearrangement joins TRBV7-9 to TRBJ2-1; D is unclear. From germline, CDR1 is SEHNR and CDR2 FQNEAQ (reference sequence). The ends were cut back, 6 bases at V and 2 bases at J, with 14 bases in the middle. The CDR3 runs to 15 residues. CDR3 sequence: CASSVGLLTYNEQFF. CDR3 in DNA: TGTGCCAGCAGTGTAGGGCTACTAACCTACAATGAGCAGTTCTTC. The full variable domain, in which reference TRBV7-9 and TRBJ2-1 provide the parts outside the CDR3, is DTGVSQNPRHKITKRGQNVTFRCDPISEHNRLYWYRQTLGQGPEFLTYFQNEAQLEKSRLLSDRFSAERPKGSFSTLEIQRTEQGDSAMYLCASSVGLLTYNEQFFGPGTRLTVL.

The CDR3, as DNA: TGCGCCAGCAGCCGTCCCGGGTGGGGACAGCCAACTAATGAAAAACTGTTTTTT. It is translated as CASSRPGWGQPTNEKLFF. This sequence joins TRBV10-1 and TRBJ1-4; 7 bases match TRBD1. Unmatched junction bases numbered 13, after V lost 6 bases and J lost 0 bases. This CDR3 region has 18 residues. Germline V gene sequence: CDR1 WNHNN, CDR2 SYGVQD (reference sequence).

The chain links TRBV18 to TRBJ2-7; TRBD2 agrees at 9 bases. The CDR3 totals 14 residues. With V trimmed by 6 bases and J by 0 bases, 3 bases remained unmatched. Germline lookup yields CDR1 KGHSH and CDR2 LQKENI. Written as DNA, the CDR3 is TGTGCCAGCTCGGTAGCGGGAGCCTCCTACGAGCAGTACTTC. Its protein is CASSVAGASYEQYF.

V is TRBV12-3 or TRBV12-4 and J is TRBJ1-5; TRBD1 might be the D (6 bases). This CDR3 has 13 amino acids. With 5 bases removed from V and 2 bases from J, the gap between germline ends came to 7 bases. CDR3 region: CASSRQGNQPQHF. CDR3 bases: TGTGCCAGCAGTCGACAGGGCAATCAGCCCCAGCATTTT.

V is TRBV10-1 and J is TRBJ1-1; the D gene is possibly TRBD1 (5 bases). This CDR3 region has 13 residues. Per the germline V gene, CDR1 is WNHNN and CDR2 is SYGVQD (reference sequence). V lost 6 bases and J lost 4, with 12 bases in between. The CDR3 region is CASSARGGTEAFF. Here the CDR3 DNA reads TGCGCCAGCAGCGCTCGGGGGGGCACTGAAGCTTTCTTT.

The gene calls are TRBV4-1 and TRBJ2-5, with TRBD2 as a possible D gene (6 bases). Germline V gene lookup returns CDR1 MGHRA and CDR2 YSYEKL. Trimming cost V 0 bases and J 4 bases, with 12 bases left between them. The CDR3 is 15 residues long. The CDR3 sequence is CASSQDGQGGETQYF. CDR3 nucleotides: TGCGCCAGCAGCCAAGATGGGCAGGGAGGAGAGACCCAGTACTTC.

The chain is built from TRBV29-1 and TRBJ1-2, with TRBD1 matching over 10 bases. This CDR3 is built from 14 residues. In germline, CDR1 is SQVTM, CDR2 ANQGSEA. J lost 4 bases, V lost 4 bases, and 6 bases had no gene match. CDR3 protein: CSVVGQGVSYGYTF. In nucleotides, the CDR3 is TGCAGCGTTGTCGGACAGGGGGTATCCTATGGCTACACCTTC.

The chain couples TRBV25-1 to TRBJ1-2, with D unresolved. V gave up 1 base and J gave up 4 bases, with 10 bases separating them. This CDR3 has 14 residues. Germline V CDR1 and CDR2: MGHDK, SYGVNS. The CDR3, as DNA: TGTGCCAGCAGTGAATCGGGAGCCAGCTATGGCTACACCTTC. This gives the protein CASSESGASYGYTF.

The gene calls are TRBV5-6 and TRBJ2-2, with a tentative D call TRBD2 (6 bases). V was pared by 2 bases and J by 5 bases, with 16 bases between. The germline CDR1 and CDR2 sequences are SGHDT and YYEEEE. CDR3 length: 16 amino acids. The CDR3 here is CASSLYSGGGTGELFF. The CDR3 DNA reads as TGTGCCAGCAGCTTATATAGCGGAGGCGGTACCGGGGAGCTGTTTTTT.

The gene calls are TRBV6-1 and TRBJ2-1; no clear D gene. V was shortened by 2 bases and J by 1 base, with 12 bases between the two germline ends. Germline values: CDR1 MNHNS, CDR2 SASEGT. This CDR3 has 16 residues. For the CDR3, the DNA is TGTGCCAGCAGTGAAAGAACTATCAGGTCCTACAATGAGCAGTTCTTC. It yields the protein CASSERTIRSYNEQFF.

The J gene is TRBJ2-7, the V gene TRBV7-8, with 9 bases aligning to TRBD2. The CDR3 is 16 amino acids. Per the germline V gene, CDR1 is SGHVS and CDR2 is FQNEAQ. With 1 base clipped from V and 1 base from J, the junction kept 5 bases outside the gene matches. Written as DNA, the CDR3 is TGTGCCAGCAGCTTAGTGCGCCTAGCGGGATCCTACGAGCAGTACTTC. Its protein is CASSLVRLAGSYEQYF.

This clone was seen once. The chain uses TRBV14 and TRBJ1-2; D not resolved. Germline values: CDR1 SGHDN, CDR2 FVKESK. V shed 4 bases and J shed 2 bases, with 8 bases lying between them. CDR3 size: 13 residues. The CDR3 coding sequence is TGTGCCAGCAGCCCCGGGCCCAACTATGGCTACACCTTC. Translation: CASSPGPNYGYTF.

This chain links TRBV28 with TRBJ1-1; D perhaps matches TRBD1 (5 bases). V was shortened by 7 bases and J by 2 bases, with 14 bases between the two germline ends. This CDR3 comprises 14 residues. Germline V lookup: CDR1 MDHEN, CDR2 SYDVKM. CDR3 region: CASKRAGVNTEAFF. CDR3 DNA sequence: TGTGCCAGCAAGCGAGCGGGGGTCAACACTGAAGCTTTCTTT. The full variable domain, rest sourced from reference TRBV28 and TRBJ1-1, is DVKVTQSSRYLVKRTGEKVFLECVQDMDHENMFWYRQDPGLGLRLIYFSYDVKMKEKGDIPEGYSVSREKKERFSLILESASTNQTSMYLCASKRAGVNTEAFFGQGTRLTVV.

V gene TRBV28 combines with J gene TRBJ1-6; D is uncertain. This CDR3 contains 15 residues. V lost 2 bases to trimming and J lost 0 bases, with 5 bases between them. Germline CDR1 MDHEN, CDR2 SYDVKM. CDR3 nucleotide sequence: TGTGCCAGCAGTTTACGGGGCTCCTATAATTCACCCCTCCACTTT. Protein: CASSLRGSYNSPLHF. Filled out from reference TRBV28 and TRBJ1-6, the complete variable domain reads DVKVTQSSRYLVKRTGEKVFLECVQDMDHENMFWYRQDPGLGLRLIYFSYDVKMKEKGDIPEGYSVSREKKERFSLILESASTNQTSMYLCASSLRGSYNSPLHFGNGTRLTVT.

The rearrangement uses TRBV6-5 and TRBJ2-7; the D gene could be TRBD1 or TRBD2 (6 bases each). V was trimmed by 6 bases and J by 3 bases, leaving 15 bases between them. CDR1 and CDR2 from the germline V gene are MNHEY and SVGAGI. The CDR3 contains 14 residues. This CDR3 reads CASRRNKGGYEQYF. CDR3 coding DNA: TGTGCCAGCAGGCGCAACAAGGGGGGCTACGAGCAGTACTTC.

This CDR3 reads CASSPSISSYNEQFF. The DNA of the CDR3 is TGTGCCAGCAGCCCCAGCATTAGCTCCTACAATGAGCAGTTCTTC. The rearrangement links TRBV11-3 to TRBJ2-1; D ambiguous. Germline CDR1 reads SGHNT; CDR2 reads YENEEA. Trimming pared 5 bases from V and 0 bases from J, leaving 11 bases between. The CDR3 runs 15 residues.

The V and J genes are TRBV5-1 and TRBJ1-2; possibly TRBD1 for D (6 bases). Germline V CDR1 and CDR2: SGHRS, YFSETQ. Trimming removed 2 bases from V and 8 bases from J, with 13 bases in between. The CDR3 covers 13 residues. CDR3 in DNA: TGCGCCAGCAGCTTAGGGACAACAGAGGGCTACACCTTC. This translates into CASSLGTTEGYTF.

The rearrangement joins TRBV4-1 to TRBJ1-5; weak D call: TRBD1 (6 bases). Trimming shortened V by 0 bases and J by 2 bases, and 8 bases separated the two germline ends. This CDR3 has 15 residues. Germline V CDR1 and CDR2: MGHRA, YSYEKL. In DNA form, the CDR3 reads TGCGCCAGCAGCCAAGATCCAGGGGGCAATCAGCCCCAGCATTTT. It codes for CASSQDPGGNQPQHF.

The V call is TRBV6-5, the J call TRBJ2-7; 9 bases line up with TRBD1. V was clipped by 4 bases and J by 2 bases; unmatched bases: 9. This CDR3 is 16 amino acids long. The germline V gene encodes CDR1 MNHEY and CDR2 SVGAGI. CDR3 region: CASSSPLGQGTYEQYF. The CDR3 bases are TGTGCCAGCAGTTCCCCCTTAGGACAGGGGACCTACGAGCAGTACTTC.